This entry lists 24 T cell receptor beta chains sequenced from one sample in a study of T-cell reconstitution after alpha-beta-depleted transplantation in children. For TCRbeta, the library was prepared with unique molecular identifiers. TCRdb passed the PCR reads through MiXCR, listing each CDR3 protein once. Of fewer than 750,000 distinct CDR3 sequences listed, 25% to 30% were seen once; the top ten hold around 36%. The starting material was PBMCs, obtained before TCRalphabeta/CD19-depleted stem cell transplant. These receptors were taken from a boy less than two years old with Wiskott-Aldrich syndrome, due to receive a stem cell transplant.

This CDR3 is CASRPTSGGEGEQFF. In DNA form, the CDR3 reads TGCGCCAGCAGGCCCACTAGCGGTGGGGAGGGTGAGCAGTTCTTC. This chain links TRBV5-1 with TRBJ2-1; 8 positions match TRBD2. The germline V gene encodes CDR1 SGHRS and CDR2 YFSETQ. After removal of 5 bases from V and 9 bases from J, the junction contained 13 bases not matched to a gene. This CDR3 has 15 amino acids.

This chain connects TRBV27 to TRBJ2-1; possibly TRBD1 for D (5 bases). The germline gives CDR1 MNHEY, CDR2 SMNVEV (reference sequence). This CDR3 comprises 16 residues. V lost 1 base and J lost 6, with 16 bases in between. The CDR3 sequence: CASSLWVVTRGNEQFF. The CDR3 DNA sequence: TGTGCCAGCAGTTTATGGGTCGTGACAAGGGGCAATGAGCAGTTCTTC.

V usage is TRBV5-1 and J usage is TRBJ2-7; perhaps D is TRBD1 or TRBD2 (5 bases each). Trimming pared 5 bases from V and 2 bases from J, leaving 8 bases between. Per germline, CDR1 SGHRS and CDR2 YFSETQ. CDR3 length: 12 amino acids. The CDR3 nucleotides are TGCGCCAGCAGGGGGGTTACCTACGAGCAGTACTTC. As protein: CASRGVTYEQYF.

The rearrangement uses TRBV25-1 and TRBJ2-3; perhaps TRBD1 as D (6 bases). In germline, CDR1 is MGHDK, CDR2 SYGVNS. V lost 0 bases, J lost 5 bases, and 15 bases lay in between. CDR3 length equals 16 residues. The CDR3 is CASSEYQQGRQDTQYF. The CDR3 nucleotides are TGTGCCAGCAGTGAATATCAGCAGGGGCGGCAAGATACGCAGTATTTT.

This clonotype showed up just a few times. The rearrangement uses TRBV4-1 and TRBJ2-7, with D unclear. This CDR3 is 14 amino acids long. Germline V gene sequence: CDR1 MGHRA, CDR2 YSYEKL. The V and J ends lost 4 bases and 0 bases respectively, with 10 bases between them. This chain's CDR3 is CASSPDPSSYEQYF. CDR3 coding DNA: TGCGCCAGCAGCCCGGACCCGTCCTCCTACGAGCAGTACTTC.

The V gene is TRBV29-1, the J gene TRBJ2-5, with TRBD2 as a possible D gene (7 bases). V was shortened by 4 bases and J by 4 bases, with 13 bases between the two germline ends. This CDR3 comprises 13 residues. From germline, CDR1 is SQVTM and CDR2 ANQGSEA. CDR3 protein: CSVGGPGGETQYF. As DNA, the CDR3 is TGCAGCGTTGGGGGGCCGGGGGGAGAGACCCAGTACTTC.

Regarding this clonotype: It may be a read error: a sequence one base away is much more abundant. J is TRBJ2-3 and V is TRBV5-1; D might be TRBD1 (6 bases). This CDR3 is 14 amino acids long. CDR1 SGHRS and CDR2 YFSETQ come from the germline V gene. This CDR3 reads CASRSGALTDAQYF. In nucleotides, the CDR3 is TGCGCCAGCAGGTCAGGGGCTCTCACAGATGCGCAGTATTTT.

The genes are TRBV18 and TRBJ2-3; TRBD1 might be the D (5 bases). In germline, CDR1 is KGHSH, CDR2 LQKENI. V lost 1 base and J lost 6, with 8 bases in between. CDR3 length: 13 residues. The CDR3 nucleotides are TGTGCCAGCTCACCACAGGGGCCCGATACGCAGTATTTT. Translating gives CASSPQGPDTQYF.

There are a few counts of this clonotype. The chain links TRBV28 to TRBJ2-7; 10 positions agree with TRBD2. With 3 bases clipped from V and 7 bases from J, the junction kept 12 bases outside the gene matches. The length of the CDR3 is 16 residues. From germline, CDR1 is MDHEN and CDR2 SYDVKM. The CDR3 reads CASSFSASGSAEEQYF. The CDR3, as DNA: TGTGCCAGCAGTTTCTCAGCTAGCGGGAGCGCGGAAGAGCAGTACTTC.

A few counts support this clonotype. J is TRBJ1-2 and V is TRBV20-1; 8 nucleotides align to TRBD1. With V trimmed by 6 bases and J by 5 bases, 8 bases remained unmatched. There are 13 residues in the CDR3. CDR1 and CDR2 from the germline V gene are DFQATT and SNEGSKA (reference sequence). The CDR3, as DNA: TGCAGTGCCCGGACAGGGAATCCGTATGGCTACACCTTC. Protein product: CSARTGNPYGYTF.

This clonotype was found many times. V usage is TRBV5-1 and J usage is TRBJ2-1; 10 bases line up with TRBD2. The V gene end was trimmed by 0 bases and the J gene end by 2 bases; junction bases not matched to a gene: 5. The germline CDR1 and CDR2 sequences are SGHRS and YFSETQ. The length of the CDR3 is 17 residues. The DNA of the CDR3 is TGCGCCAGCAGCTTGGAGGCTAGCGGGAGACCCTACAATGAGCAGTTCTTC. Translating it yields CASSLEASGRPYNEQFF.

This clonotype turned up a few times. V is TRBV6-5 and J is TRBJ2-5, with D perhaps matching TRBD1 (6 bases). CDR1 is MNHEY, CDR2 SVGAGI, per germline. V lost 2 bases to trimming and J lost 0 bases, with 13 bases between them. There are 16 residues in the CDR3. The CDR3 sequence: CASSYGGRGYQETQYF. CDR3 DNA sequence: TGTGCCAGCAGTTACGGCGGCAGGGGATACCAAGAGACCCAGTACTTC.

This clonotype was counted a few times. This sequence joins TRBV6-2 or TRBV6-3 and TRBJ2-3; 8 nucleotides agree with TRBD2. The junction had 12 bases not matched to a gene; V was cut back by 7 bases and J by 6 bases. The CDR3 covers 15 residues. CDR1 and CDR2 (germline): MNHEY, SVGEGT. The DNA of the CDR3 is TGTGCCAGCACTAGACTAGCGAGAGGGGCGGATACGCAGTATTTT. Translated: CASTRLARGADTQYF.

This clonotype was seen only a few times. The chain joins TRBV5-1 to TRBJ1-4; D gene unclear. The CDR3 contains 15 residues. Germline loops: CDR1 SGHRS, CDR2 YFSETQ. V lost 4 bases, J lost 0 bases, and 10 bases lay in between. The CDR3 sequence: CASSALPSTNEKLFF. The CDR3 coding sequence is TGCGCCAGCAGCGCCTTGCCCTCAACTAATGAAAAACTGTTTTTT. Complete variable domain (other parts from reference TRBV5-1 and TRBJ1-4): KAGVTQTPRYLIKTRGQQVTLSCSPISGHRSVSWYQQTPGQGLQFLFEYFSETQRNKGNFPGRFSGRQFSNSRSEMNVSTLELGDSALYLCASSALPSTNEKLFFGSGTQLSVL.

In its sample, this clonotype was seen a few times. The chain carries TRBV12-3 or TRBV12-4 and TRBJ2-2; 8 bases line up with TRBD2. CDR3 size: 14 residues. Trimming cost V 2 bases and J 7 bases; bases outside gene matches: 3. The CDR3 DNA is TGTGCCAGCAGTTTAACTAGCGGAAACGGGGAGCTGTTTTTT. Translated, it gives CASSLTSGNGELFF.

This clonotype has at least ten counts. The chain employs TRBV3-1 and TRBJ2-1; TRBD2 might be the D (6 bases). Germline values: CDR1 LGHDT, CDR2 YNNKEL (reference sequence). Trimming took off 0 bases at V and 7 bases at J, with 16 bases between the two ends. CDR3 length equals 16 residues. Written as DNA, the CDR3 is TGTGCCAGCAGCCAAGAGGGAGGCCACCGTAGGAATGAGCAGTTCTTC. Amino acids: CASSQEGGHRRNEQFF.

V and J are TRBV11-2 and TRBJ2-3, with TRBD2 identical over 9 bases. Germline V gives CDR1 SGHAT, CDR2 FQNNGV. CDR3 size: 19 residues. V was clipped by 2 bases and J by 0 bases; unmatched bases: 12. DNA for the CDR3: TGTGCCAGCAGCTTAACCGAAGCGGGAGGCCAAACTAGCACAGATACGCAGTATTTT. It yields the protein CASSLTEAGGQTSTDTQYF.

CDR3 amino acids: CASSLGPPGYEQYF. The CDR3 DNA sequence: TGTGCCAGCAGCTTAGGCCCTCCAGGATACGAGCAGTACTTC. This rearrangement joins TRBV11-3 to TRBJ2-7; no definite D call. V was shortened by 1 base and J by 4 bases, with 11 bases between the two germline ends. The CDR3 totals 14 residues. The germline V gene encodes CDR1 SGHNT and CDR2 YENEEA. The whole variable domain, filled in from reference TRBV11-3 and TRBJ2-7, reads EAGVVQSPRYKIIEKKQPVAFWCNPISGHNTLYWYLQNLGQGPELLIRYENEEAVDDSQLPKDRFSAERLKGVDSTLKIQPAELGDSAVYLCASSLGPPGYEQYFGPGTRLTVT.

The chain couples TRBV18 to TRBJ2-5, with D maybe TRBD2 (7 bases). V lost 6 bases and J 4 bases, leaving 18 bases between the germline ends. Germline CDR1 and CDR2: KGHSH and LQKENI. The CDR3 sequence is 15 residues long. The CDR3 here is CASSARGGSGETQYF. The CDR3, as DNA: TGTGCCAGCTCGGCCAGGGGCGGGAGCGGAGAGACCCAGTACTTC.

The rearrangement joins TRBV20-1 to TRBJ2-5; possibly TRBD2 for D (6 bases). Germline CDR1 DFQATT, CDR2 SNEGSKA (reference sequence). The CDR3 runs to 14 residues. Trimming took 3 bases from V and 5 from J, leaving 16 bases between them. Written as DNA, the CDR3 is TGCAGTGCTAGGGGGCCGGGGGAATGGGAGACCCAGTACTTC. It yields the protein CSARGPGEWETQYF.

This chain connects TRBV6-5 to TRBJ2-1; maybe TRBD1 (6 bases). This CDR3 contains 16 residues. V lost 2 bases and J 8 bases, leaving 19 bases between the germline ends. Germline CDR1 reads MNHEY; CDR2 reads SVGAGI. The CDR3 loop is CASSYSRGQRHDEQFF. For the CDR3, the DNA is TGTGCCAGCAGTTACAGCAGGGGTCAAAGACACGATGAGCAGTTCTTC.

This clonotype came up many times. The chain uses TRBV5-1 and TRBJ2-5; no definite D call. The CDR3 runs 15 residues. Between the trimmed V and J ends, which lost 0 bases and 2 bases, there was a span of 11 bases. Per germline, CDR1 SGHRS and CDR2 YFSETQ. In DNA form, the CDR3 reads TGCGCCAGCAGCTTGGGATCTCTAGGGCAAGAGACCCAGTACTTC. This codes for CASSLGSLGQETQYF.

The V call is TRBV5-1, the J call TRBJ1-5; tentative D call: TRBD1 (6 bases). Per the germline V gene, CDR1 is SGHRS and CDR2 is YFSETQ. This CDR3 is 14 amino acids long. V lost 1 base and J 5 bases, leaving 10 bases between the germline ends. In DNA, the CDR3 is TGCGCCAGCAGCTTGAAACCAGGGGATCAGCCCCAGCATTTT. It is translated as CASSLKPGDQPQHF.

This clonotype turned up a few times. V usage is TRBV12-3 or TRBV12-4 and J usage is TRBJ2-5, with no clear D. V lost 3 bases and J 7 bases, leaving 9 bases between the germline ends. The CDR3 extends over 12 amino acids. CDR3 amino acids: CASSLPRGTQYF. The CDR3 nucleotides read TGTGCCAGCAGTTTGCCCCGAGGGACCCAGTACTTC.